The T cell receptor beta chain described here comes from a study of blood T cell repertoires in COVID-19. Study as a whole: The United States, Italy and Spain supplied acute and convalescent COVID-19 samples. The analysed material was cDNA or gDNA that came from T cells, B-cell-depleted T cells, or PBMCs.

The CDR3 covers 14 residues. The V and J ends lost 1 base and 0 bases respectively, with 7 bases between them. CDR1 and CDR2 from the germline V gene are SNHLY and FYNNEI. As originally analysed: Reference gene primer amplification gave estimated nucleated cell counts. TCRdb's copy holds only in-frame clones and misses some; the assay was immunoSEQ multiplex PCR. V, J and clone size are those of that table, while D and trimming were read from the DNA. The sample lists 200,000 to 300,000 clones; about 87% were seen once. The rearrangement uses TRBV2 and TRBJ2-7, with D perhaps TRBD1 (5 bases). Sequencing input: peripheral blood. The receptor's source is a man aged 55 to 70 who had recovered from COVID-19. For the CDR3, the DNA is TGTGCCAGCAGTGAAGGGGGCCTCTCCTACGAGCAGTACTTC. Protein: CASSEGGLSYEQYF.